This T cell receptor (beta chain) was captured in a study of blood T cells in healthy people across ages. Alongside a J-beta primer mix, a sample-barcoded 5' primer served in a second PCR lasting about 7 to 12 cycles. Through a template-switch adaptor with 12 random nucleotides, each cDNA molecule received a tag. TCRdb re-derived calls from the 5' RACE reads in MiXCR, one entry per CDR3 protein. Among about 680,000 distinct CDR3 sequences listed, about half were seen once. V lost 1 base to trimming and J lost 9 bases; unmatched junction nucleotides: 9. The CDR3 has 15 residues. Germline V lookup: CDR1 LNHDA, CDR2 SQIVND (reference sequence). Whenever a sample was processed, at least 6.5 million PBMCs were isolated. This clonotype came up a few times.

The chain uses TRBV19 and TRBJ2-1; 7 positions match TRBD2. The TCR was taken from a woman aged 60 to 75 in good health. The sample taken for sequencing was blood. The CDR3 nucleotides are TGTGCCAGTAGTATAGGGTCTAGCGGTGGGGGTGAGCAGTTCTTC. Its translation is CASSIGSSGGGEQFF.